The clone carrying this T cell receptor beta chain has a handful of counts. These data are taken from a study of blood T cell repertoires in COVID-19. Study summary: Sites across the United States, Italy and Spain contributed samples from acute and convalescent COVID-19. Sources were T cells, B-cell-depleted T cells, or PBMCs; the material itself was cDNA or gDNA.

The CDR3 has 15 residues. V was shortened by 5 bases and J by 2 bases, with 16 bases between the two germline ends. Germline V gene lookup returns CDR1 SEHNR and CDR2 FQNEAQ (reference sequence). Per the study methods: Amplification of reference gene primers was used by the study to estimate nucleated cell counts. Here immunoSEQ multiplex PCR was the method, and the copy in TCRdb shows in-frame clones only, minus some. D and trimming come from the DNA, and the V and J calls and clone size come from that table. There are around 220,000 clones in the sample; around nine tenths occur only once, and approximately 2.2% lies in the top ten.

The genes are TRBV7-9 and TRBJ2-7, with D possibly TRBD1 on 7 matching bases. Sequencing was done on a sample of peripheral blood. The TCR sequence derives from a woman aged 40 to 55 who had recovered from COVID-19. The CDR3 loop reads CASSIRQGLTYEQYF. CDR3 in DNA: TGTGCCAGCAGCATAAGACAGGGACTTACCTACGAGCAGTACTTC.